This TCR beta chain was sequenced during a study of shared clonotypes between healthy human individuals. Whole-study results and caveats: Around 5.4% of naive CD4 clonotypes were common to a handful of donors. Donors were few, which limited the genetic and exposure-history diversity represented.

CD45RO+ cells plus CCR7-negative CD45RA+ TemRA cells formed CD8 memory. This table comes from immunoSEQ multiplex PCR, and its TCRdb copy is limited to in-frame clones, with some not included. The data hold hundreds of thousands of clones, with about 96% observed a single time. Concerning this clone: The antigen remains undetermined.

The CDR3 is 15 amino acids. Deletions cut 2 bases from V and 0 bases from J, with 9 bases between. Germline V gives CDR1 SGHNT, CDR2 YYREEE (reference sequence). Source material: memory CD8+ T cells sorted from blood. Subset reported: CD45RO+ cells pooled with CCR7-negative TemRA cells. The TCR sequence derives from a young man in good health. The rearrangement uses TRBV5-4 and TRBJ2-1; unclear D gene. The CDR3 coding sequence is TGTGCCAGCAGCTTTCGAGTTGGCTCCTACAATGAGCAGTTCTTC. It translates to CASSFRVGSYNEQFF.